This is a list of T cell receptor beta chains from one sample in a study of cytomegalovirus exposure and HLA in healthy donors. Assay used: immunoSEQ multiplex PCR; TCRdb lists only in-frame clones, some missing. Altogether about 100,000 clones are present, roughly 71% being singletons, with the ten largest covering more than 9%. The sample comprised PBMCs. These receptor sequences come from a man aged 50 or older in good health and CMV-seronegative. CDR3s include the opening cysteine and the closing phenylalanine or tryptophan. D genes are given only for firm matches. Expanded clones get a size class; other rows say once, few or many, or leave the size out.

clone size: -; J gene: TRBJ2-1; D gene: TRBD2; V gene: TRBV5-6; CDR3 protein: CASSNGTSGLLEQFF; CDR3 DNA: TGTGCCAGCAGCAACGGGACTAGCGGACTTCTGGAGCAGTTCTTC
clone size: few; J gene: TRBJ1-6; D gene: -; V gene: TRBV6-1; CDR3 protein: CASFGGSYNSPLHF; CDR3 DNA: TGTGCCAGCTTCGGAGGCTCCTATAATTCACCCCTCCACTTT
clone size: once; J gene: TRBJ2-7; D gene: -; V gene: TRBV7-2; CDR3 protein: CASSSRPTGLAEQYF; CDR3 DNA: TGTGCCAGCAGCTCCCGACCGACAGGTTTGGCCGAGCAGTACTTC
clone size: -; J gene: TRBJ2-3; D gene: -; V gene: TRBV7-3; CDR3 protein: CASSLRADTQYF; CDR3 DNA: TGTGCCAGCAGCTTACGGGCAGATACGCAGTATTTT
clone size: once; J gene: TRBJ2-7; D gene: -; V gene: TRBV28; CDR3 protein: CASSLPPGYEQYF; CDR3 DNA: TGTGCCAGCAGCCTTCCCCCGGGTTACGAGCAGTACTTC
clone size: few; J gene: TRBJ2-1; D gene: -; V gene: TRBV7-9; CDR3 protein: CASSPVDLAYNEQFF; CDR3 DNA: TGTGCCAGCAGCCCCGTAGATTTAGCCTACAATGAGCAGTTCTTC
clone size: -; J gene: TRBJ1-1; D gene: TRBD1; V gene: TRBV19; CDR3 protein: CASSMGQGAYTEAFF; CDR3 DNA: TGTGCCAGTAGTATGGGACAGGGGGCCTACACTGAAGCTTTCTTT
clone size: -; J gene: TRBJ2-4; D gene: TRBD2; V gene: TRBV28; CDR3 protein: CASSLNPGTSNIQYF; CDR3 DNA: TGTGCCAGCAGTCTAAACCCCGGGACTAGTAACATTCAGTACTTC
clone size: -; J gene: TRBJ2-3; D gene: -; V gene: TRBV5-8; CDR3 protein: CAGSLVGGLTDTQYF; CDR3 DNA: TGTGCCGGCAGCTTGGTGGGGGGGCTTACAGATACGCAGTATTTT
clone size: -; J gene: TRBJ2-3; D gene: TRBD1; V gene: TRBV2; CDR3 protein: CASRTGGKTDTQYF; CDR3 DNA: TGTGCCAGCCGGACAGGGGGCAAGACAGATACGCAGTATTTT
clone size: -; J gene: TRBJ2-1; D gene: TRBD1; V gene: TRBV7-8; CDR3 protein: CASSSRDRAENEQFF; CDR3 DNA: TGTGCCAGCAGCTCCCGGGACAGGGCAGAAAATGAGCAGTTCTTC
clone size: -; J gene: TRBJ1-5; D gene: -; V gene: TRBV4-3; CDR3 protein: CASSQERGGEPQHF; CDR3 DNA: TGCGCCAGCAGCCAAGAACGCGGAGGTGAGCCCCAGCATTTT
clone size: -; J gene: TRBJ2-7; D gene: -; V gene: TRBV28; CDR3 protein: CASSREFHEQYF; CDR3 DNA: TGTGCCAGCAGCCGGGAGTTTCACGAGCAGTACTTC
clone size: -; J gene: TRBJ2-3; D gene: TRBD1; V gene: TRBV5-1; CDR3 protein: CASNNGRGLIVDTQYF; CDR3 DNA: TGCGCCAGCAATAATGGCAGGGGGCTGATTGTGGATACGCAGTATTTT
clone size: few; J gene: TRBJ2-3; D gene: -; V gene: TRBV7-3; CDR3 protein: CASSLSAGDTQYF; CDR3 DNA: TGTGCCAGCAGCTTAAGTGCGGGGGATACGCAGTATTTT
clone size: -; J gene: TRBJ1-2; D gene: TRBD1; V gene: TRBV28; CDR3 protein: CASSFVRQGGIYGYTF; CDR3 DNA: TGTGCCAGCAGTTTTGTCCGACAGGGAGGAATCTATGGCTACACCTTC
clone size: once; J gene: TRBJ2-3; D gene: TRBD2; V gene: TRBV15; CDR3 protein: CATSRSSGGFPDTQYF; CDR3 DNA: TGTGCCACCAGCAGATCAAGCGGGGGGTTTCCAGATACGCAGTATTTT
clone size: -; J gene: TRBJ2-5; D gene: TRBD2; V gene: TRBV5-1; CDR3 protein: CASTASGGYQETQYF; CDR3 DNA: TGCGCCAGCACCGCTAGCGGGGGGTACCAAGAGACCCAGTACTTC
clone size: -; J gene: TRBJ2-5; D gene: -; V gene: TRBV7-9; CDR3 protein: CASSSRLPTGILTRSTQYF; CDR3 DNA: TGTGCCAGCAGCTCCCGCCTTCCGACAGGAATACTAACAAGGAGCACCCAGTACTTC
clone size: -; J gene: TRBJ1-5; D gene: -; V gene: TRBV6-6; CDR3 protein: CASSRGGRPQHF; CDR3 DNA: TGTGCCAGCAGTCGCGGGGGGCGGCCCCAGCATTTT
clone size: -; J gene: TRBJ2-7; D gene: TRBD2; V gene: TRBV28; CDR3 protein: CASSPPGLAGKNEQYF; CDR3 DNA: TGTGCCAGCAGTCCCCCGGGACTAGCGGGTAAAAACGAGCAGTACTTC
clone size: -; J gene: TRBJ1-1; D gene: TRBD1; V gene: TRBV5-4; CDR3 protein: CASSSRDRNTEAFF; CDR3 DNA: TGTGCCAGCAGCTCCCGGGACAGGAACACTGAAGCTTTCTTT
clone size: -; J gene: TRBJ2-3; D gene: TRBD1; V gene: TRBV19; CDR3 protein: CASSIDPPPGQGKYF; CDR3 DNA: TGTGCCAGTAGTATAGACCCTCCCCCCGGACAGGGGAAGTATTTT
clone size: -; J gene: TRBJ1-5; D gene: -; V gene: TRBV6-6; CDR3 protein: CASSPYESGNQPQHF; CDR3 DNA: TGTGCCAGCAGTCCTTATGAGTCGGGCAATCAGCCCCAGCATTTT
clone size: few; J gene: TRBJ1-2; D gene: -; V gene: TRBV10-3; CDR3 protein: CATQDSPYGYTF; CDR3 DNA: TGTGCCACCCAGGACAGTCCCTATGGCTACACCTTC
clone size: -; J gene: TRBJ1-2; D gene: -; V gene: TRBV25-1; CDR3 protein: CASSPPGGLYGYTF; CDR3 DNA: TGTGCCAGCAGTCCCCCCGGAGGGCTCTATGGCTACACCTTC
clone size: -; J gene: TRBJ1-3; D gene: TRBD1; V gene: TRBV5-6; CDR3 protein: CASSPTDRQNTIYF; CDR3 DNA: TGTGCCAGCAGCCCCACGGACAGGCAAAACACCATATATTTT
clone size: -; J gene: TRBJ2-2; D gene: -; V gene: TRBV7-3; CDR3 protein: CASSLDSGTAGELFF; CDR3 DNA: TGTGCCAGCAGCTTGGACAGTGGAACGGCCGGGGAGCTGTTTTTT
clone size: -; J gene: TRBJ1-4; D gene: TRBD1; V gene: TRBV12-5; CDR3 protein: CASGFLGTGPRATNEKLFF; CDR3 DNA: TGTGCTAGTGGTTTTCTTGGGACAGGCCCTCGCGCAACTAATGAAAAACTGTTTTTT
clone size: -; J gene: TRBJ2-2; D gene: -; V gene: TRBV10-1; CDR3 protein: CASRPSAGELFF; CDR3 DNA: TGCGCCAGCAGACCCTCGGCCGGGGAGCTGTTTTTT
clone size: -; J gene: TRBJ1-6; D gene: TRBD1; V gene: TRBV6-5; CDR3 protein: CASSYSRGQHNSPLHF; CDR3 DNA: TGTGCCAGCAGTTACTCGAGGGGACAGCATAATTCACCCCTCCACTTT
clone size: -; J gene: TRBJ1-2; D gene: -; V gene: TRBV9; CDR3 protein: CASSGYRVAASGYTF; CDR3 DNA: TGTGCCAGCAGCGGTTACAGGGTAGCAGCAAGCGGCTACACCTTC
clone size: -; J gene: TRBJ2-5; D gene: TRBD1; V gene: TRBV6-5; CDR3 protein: CASSSRQGSQETQYF; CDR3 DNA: TGTGCCAGCAGTTCCCGACAGGGGTCACAAGAGACCCAGTACTTC
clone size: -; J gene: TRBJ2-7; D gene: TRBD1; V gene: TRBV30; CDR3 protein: CAWSADRGVVEQYF; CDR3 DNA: TGTGCCTGGAGCGCCGACAGGGGCGTTGTCGAGCAGTACTTC
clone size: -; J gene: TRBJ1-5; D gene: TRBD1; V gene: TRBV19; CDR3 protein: CASSIGTGRDQPQHF; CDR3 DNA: TGTGCCAGTAGTATAGGGACAGGGAGGGACCAGCCCCAGCATTTT
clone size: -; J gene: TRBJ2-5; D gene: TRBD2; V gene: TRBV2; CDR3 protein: CASTRAGAETQYF; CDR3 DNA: TGTGCCAGCACTCGAGCGGGGGCGGAGACCCAGTACTTC
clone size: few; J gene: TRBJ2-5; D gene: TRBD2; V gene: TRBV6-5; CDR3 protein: CASSYPGGGETQYF; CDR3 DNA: TGTGCCAGCAGTTATCCCGGGGGGGGAGAGACCCAGTACTTC
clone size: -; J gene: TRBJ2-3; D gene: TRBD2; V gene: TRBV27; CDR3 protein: CASRAGVVGDTQYF; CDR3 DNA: TGTGCCAGCAGGGCGGGGGTAGTGGGAGATACGCAGTATTTT
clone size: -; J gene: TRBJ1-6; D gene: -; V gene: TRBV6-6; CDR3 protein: CASSGDYNSPLHF; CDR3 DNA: TGTGCCAGCAGTGGAGATTATAATTCACCCCTCCACTTT
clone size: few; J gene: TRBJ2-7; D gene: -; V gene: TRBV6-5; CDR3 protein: CASSGAQGGGYEQYF; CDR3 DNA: TGTGCCAGCAGTGGGGCCCAAGGCGGTGGGTACGAGCAGTACTTC
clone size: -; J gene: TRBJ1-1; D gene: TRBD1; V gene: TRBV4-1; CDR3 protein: CASSTPGQGNTEAFF; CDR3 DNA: TGCGCCAGCAGCACTCCGGGACAGGGGAACACTGAAGCTTTCTTT
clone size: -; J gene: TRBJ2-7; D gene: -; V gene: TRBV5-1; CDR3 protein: CASSLASGRPSYEQYF; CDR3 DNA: TGCGCCAGCAGCTTGGCCTCGGGTCGACCTAGTTACGAGCAGTACTTC
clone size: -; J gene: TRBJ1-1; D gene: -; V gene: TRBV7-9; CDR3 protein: CASSFRQNTEAFF; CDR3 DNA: TGTGCCAGCAGCTTCCGACAGAACACTGAAGCTTTCTTT
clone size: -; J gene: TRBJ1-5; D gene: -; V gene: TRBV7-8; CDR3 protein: CASSSEAVGDQPQHF; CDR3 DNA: TGTGCCAGCAGCTCTGAAGCAGTAGGGGATCAGCCCCAGCATTTT
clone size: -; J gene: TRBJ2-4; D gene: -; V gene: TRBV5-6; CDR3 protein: CASSWGGKLQGTLKNIQYF; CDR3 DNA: TGTGCCAGCAGCTGGGGGGGAAAGCTGCAGGGGACTCTCAAAAACATTCAGTACTTC
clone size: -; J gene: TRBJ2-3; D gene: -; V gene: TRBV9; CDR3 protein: CASSVGAGMTDTQYF; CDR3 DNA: TGTGCCAGCAGCGTAGGTGCAGGGATGACAGATACGCAGTATTTT
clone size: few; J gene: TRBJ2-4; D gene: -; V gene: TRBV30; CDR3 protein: CAWSGGRERVLNIQYF; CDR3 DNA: TGTGCCTGGAGTGGAGGGCGGGAAAGGGTATTAAACATTCAGTACTTC
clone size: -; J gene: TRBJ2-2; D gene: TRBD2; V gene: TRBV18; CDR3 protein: CASSRGDTGELFF; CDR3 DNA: TGTGCCAGCTCGCGGGGGGACACCGGGGAGCTGTTTTTT
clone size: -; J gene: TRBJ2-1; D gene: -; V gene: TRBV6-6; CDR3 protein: CASSYLDSLGYNEQFF; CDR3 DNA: TGTGCCAGCAGTTACCTTGACAGCCTTGGCTACAATGAGCAGTTCTTC
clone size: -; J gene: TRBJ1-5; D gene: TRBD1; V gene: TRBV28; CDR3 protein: CASTNQGAGNQPQHF; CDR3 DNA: TGTGCCAGCACGAACCAGGGGGCGGGCAATCAGCCCCAGCATTTT
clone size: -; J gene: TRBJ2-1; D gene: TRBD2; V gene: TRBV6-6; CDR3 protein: CASRGTSGSYNEQFF; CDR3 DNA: TGTGCCAGCAGGGGGACTAGCGGGAGCTACAATGAGCAGTTCTTC
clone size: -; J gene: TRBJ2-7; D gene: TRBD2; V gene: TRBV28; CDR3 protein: CASSPPGLAAISYEQYF; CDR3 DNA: TGTGCCAGCAGCCCACCGGGACTAGCGGCGATTTCTTACGAGCAGTACTTC